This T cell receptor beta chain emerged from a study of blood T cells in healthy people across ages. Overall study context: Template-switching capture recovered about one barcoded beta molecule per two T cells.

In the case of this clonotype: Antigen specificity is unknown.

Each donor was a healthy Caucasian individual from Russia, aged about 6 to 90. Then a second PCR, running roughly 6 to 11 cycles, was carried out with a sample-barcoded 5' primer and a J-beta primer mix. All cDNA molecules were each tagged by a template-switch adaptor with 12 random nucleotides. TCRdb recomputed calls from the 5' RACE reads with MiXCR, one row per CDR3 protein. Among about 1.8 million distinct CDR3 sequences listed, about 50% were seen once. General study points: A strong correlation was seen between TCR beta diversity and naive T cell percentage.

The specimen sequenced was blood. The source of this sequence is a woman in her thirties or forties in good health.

The CDR3 loop reads CASSLDRGLKYTEAFF. The CDR3 DNA follows: TGCGCCAGCAGCTTGGACAGGGGGCTAAAGTACACTGAAGCTTTCTTT. The chain joins TRBV5-1 to TRBJ1-1, with 9 bases that match TRBD1. Germline V CDR1 and CDR2: SGHRS, YFSETQ. This CDR3 spans 16 amino acids. V was clipped by 0 bases and J by 3 bases; unmatched bases: 6.